Sequencing of this TCR beta chain was carried out in a study of T cell repertoires in cytomegalovirus infection. About the research overall: Researchers turned to recently identified HLA-C-restricted CMV epitopes as well as well-studied HLA-B-restricted ones. CMV infection and matching HLA type were both indicated by public TCR beta signatures. Broader study findings: CMV carriers having the relevant HLA were flagged by cumulative public TCR beta family frequency. CMV-specific TCR beta clonotypes restricted by HLA-C were the ones dominating the ex vivo response.

A remark on this clonotype: No antigen is known for it.

TCRdb re-derived calls from the reads in MiXCR, one entry per CDR3 protein. The sample records about 130,000 distinct CDR3 sequences, over 25% being singletons. The V and J ends lost 2 bases and 7 bases respectively, with 8 bases between them. The CDR3 loop spans 12 amino acids. Germline loops: CDR1 MNHNS, CDR2 SASEGT. This clonotype originated in a human donor in good health (CMV status not recorded). Some clones in this sample may be carry-over from other donors' samples. Sequences were derived from CD8+ T cells from cultured PBMCs, sampled from culture after CMV antigen stimulation. The rearrangement joins TRBV6-1 to TRBJ1-1; D gene unclear. CDR3: CASSERTIEAFF. CDR3 nucleotides: TGTGCCAGCAGTGAAAGGACTATTGAAGCTTTCTTT.